The next 2 T cell receptor beta chains were all read from a single sample in a study of blood T cell repertoires in COVID-19 (dated by TCRdb to the early 2020s). Libraries were constructed by the immunoSEQ multiplex PCR assay. This is the immuneACCESS table as TCRdb keeps it, with only in-frame sequences that have V and J called. A part of the clones is gone; compared with another copy, unresolved V genes explain less than half, and the rest is unexplained. Recorded for this sample are over 200,000 clones; roughly 80% of them occurred a single time. Less than 5.5% of the sample goes to the ten largest clones. The sequencing input was peripheral blood. Source of these receptors: a man aged 45 to 65 with active or convalescent COVID-19.

For the CDR3, the DNA is TGTGCCAGTAGTCCTGGTTCAGGGCTTGAAGAGACCCAGTACTTC. As protein: CASSPGSGLEETQYF. The genes are TRBV19 and TRBJ2-5; D might be TRBD1 (5 bases). Trimming shortened V by 5 bases and J by 3 bases, and 16 bases separated the two germline ends. Germline CDR1 is LNHDA and CDR2 is SQIVND (reference sequence). CDR3 length: 15 residues.

This chain uses TRBV19 with TRBJ1-1; 7 bases are a match to TRBD1. In germline, CDR1 is LNHDA, CDR2 SQIVND (reference sequence). The CDR3 covers 15 residues. J lost 1 base, V lost 7 bases, and 9 bases had no gene match. The chain's CDR3 is CASIETGNWNTEAFF. The CDR3 DNA is TGTGCCAGTATCGAGACAGGGAATTGGAACACTGAAGCTTTCTTT. The complete variable domain, with remaining parts taken from reference TRBV19 and TRBJ1-1, reads DGGITQSPKYLFRKEGQNVTLSCEQNLNHDAMYWYRQDPGQGLRLIYYSQIVNDFQKGDIAEGYSVSREKKESFPLTVTSAQKNPTAFYLCASIETGNWNTEAFFGQGTRLTVV.